The 5 T cell receptor beta chains in this list originate from one sample, sequenced in a study of long-term antiretroviral therapy in people with HIV. The assay used was immunoSEQ (version v3.0), run at survey level. Sequencing used immunoSEQ multiplex PCR; TCRdb keeps in-frame clones, though not all of them. This table has 20,000 to 25,000 clones, approximately 85% appearing once. The sample here was unsorted PBMCs, taken 1.5 years after starting antiretroviral therapy. All receptors derive from a young man with HIV.

The chain couples TRBV7-3 to TRBJ2-5; 9 bases are a match to TRBD2. V lost 5 bases to trimming and J lost 4 bases; unmatched junction nucleotides: 11. The CDR3 runs to 16 residues. Looked up from germline, CDR1 is SGHTA and CDR2 is FQGTGA. The CDR3 region is CASSPASSGVRETQYF. CDR3 sequence (DNA): TGTGCCAGCAGCCCAGCCTCTAGCGGGGTACGAGAGACCCAGTACTTC.

There are a few counts of this clone. The gene calls are TRBV11-2 and TRBJ2-7, with a possible D match to TRBD1 (5 bases). The ends were cut back, 2 bases at V and 0 bases at J, with 11 bases in the middle. Per germline, CDR1 SGHAT and CDR2 FQNNGV. The CDR3 spans 15 residues. This CDR3 reads CASSLTGSLSYEQYF. In nucleotides, the CDR3 is TGTGCCAGCAGCTTAACAGGCTCCCTCTCCTACGAGCAGTACTTC.

The chain recombines TRBV4-1 with TRBJ2-1, with 7 positions matching TRBD2. Per the germline V gene, CDR1 is MGHRA and CDR2 is YSYEKL. The CDR3 is made up of 16 amino acids. V shed 2 bases, J shed 5 bases, and the junction held 9 bases outside the gene matches. The CDR3 coding sequence is TGCGCCAGCAGCCAACTCGCGGGAGATGTAGACAATGAGCAGTTCTTC. This gives the protein CASSQLAGDVDNEQFF.

The CDR3 DNA reads as TGTGCCAGCTCACCTCCATTGAACACCATATATTTT. It yields the protein CASSPPLNTIYF. V usage is TRBV18 and J usage is TRBJ1-3; D gene ambiguous. Germline loops: CDR1 KGHSH, CDR2 LQKENI. Trimming shortened V by 3 bases and J by 7 bases, and 7 bases separated the two germline ends. The CDR3 length is 12 residues.

V and J are TRBV6-5 and TRBJ1-4; D is undetermined. Germline CDR1 MNHEY, CDR2 SVGAGI. The length of the CDR3 is 11 residues. V lost 8 bases, J lost 14 bases, and 15 bases lay in between. CDR3 DNA sequence: TGTGCCAGCGGGATTGGGCCCGCCCTGTTTTTT. Translation: CASGIGPALFF.